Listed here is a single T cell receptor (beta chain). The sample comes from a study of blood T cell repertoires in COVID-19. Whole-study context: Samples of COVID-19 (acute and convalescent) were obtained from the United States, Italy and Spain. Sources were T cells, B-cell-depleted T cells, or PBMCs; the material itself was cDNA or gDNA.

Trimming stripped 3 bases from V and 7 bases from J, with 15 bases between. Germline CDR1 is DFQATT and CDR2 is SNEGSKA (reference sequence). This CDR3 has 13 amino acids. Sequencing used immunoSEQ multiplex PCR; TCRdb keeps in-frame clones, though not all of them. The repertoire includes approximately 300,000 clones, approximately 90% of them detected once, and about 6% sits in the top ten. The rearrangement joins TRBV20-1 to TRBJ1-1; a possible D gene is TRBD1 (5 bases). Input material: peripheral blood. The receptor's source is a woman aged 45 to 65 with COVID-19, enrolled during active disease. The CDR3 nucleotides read TGCAGTGCTAGTTATGGCAGGGTTGGTGAAGCTTTCTTT. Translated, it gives CSASYGRVGEAFF.